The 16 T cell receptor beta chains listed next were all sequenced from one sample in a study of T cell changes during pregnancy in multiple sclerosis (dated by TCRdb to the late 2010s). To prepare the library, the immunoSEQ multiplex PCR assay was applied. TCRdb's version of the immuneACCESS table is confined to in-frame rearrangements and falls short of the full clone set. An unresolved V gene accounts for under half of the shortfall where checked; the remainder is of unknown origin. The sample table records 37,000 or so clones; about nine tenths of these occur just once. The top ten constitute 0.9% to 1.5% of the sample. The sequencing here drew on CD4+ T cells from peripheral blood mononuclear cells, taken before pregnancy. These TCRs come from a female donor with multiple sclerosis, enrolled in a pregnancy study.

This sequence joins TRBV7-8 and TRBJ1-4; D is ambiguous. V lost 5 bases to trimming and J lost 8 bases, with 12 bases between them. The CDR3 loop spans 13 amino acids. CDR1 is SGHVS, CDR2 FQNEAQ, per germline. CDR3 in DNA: TGTGCCAGCAGCCCCTCCTCGCAGGAAAAACTGTTTTTT. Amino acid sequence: CASSPSSQEKLFF.

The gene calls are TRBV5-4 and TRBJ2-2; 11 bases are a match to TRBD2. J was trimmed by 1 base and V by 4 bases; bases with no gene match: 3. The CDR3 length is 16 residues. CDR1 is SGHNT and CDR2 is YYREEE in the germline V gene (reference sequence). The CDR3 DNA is TGTGCCAGCAGCCCGGGGACTAGCGGGAACACCGGGGAGCTGTTTTTT. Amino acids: CASSPGTSGNTGELFF. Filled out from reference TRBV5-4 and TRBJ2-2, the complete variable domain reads ETGVTQSPTHLIKTRGQQVTLRCSSQSGHNTVSWYQQALGQGPQFIFQYYREEENGRGNFPPRFSGLQFPNYSSELNVNALELDDSALYLCASSPGTSGNTGELFFGEGSRLTVL.

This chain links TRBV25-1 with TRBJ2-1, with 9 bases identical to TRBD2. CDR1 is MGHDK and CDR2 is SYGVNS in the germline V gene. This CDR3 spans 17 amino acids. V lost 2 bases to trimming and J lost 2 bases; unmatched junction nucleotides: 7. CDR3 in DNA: TGTGCCAGCAGTGAAGTCGGTAGCGGGAGACCCTACAATGAGCAGTTCTTC. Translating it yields CASSEVGSGRPYNEQFF.

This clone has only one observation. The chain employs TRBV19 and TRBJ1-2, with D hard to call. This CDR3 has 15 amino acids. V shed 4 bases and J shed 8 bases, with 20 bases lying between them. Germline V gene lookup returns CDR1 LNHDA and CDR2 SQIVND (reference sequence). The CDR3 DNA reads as TGTGCCAGTAGTACGATTGACAAGTCTGCTGGGGGCTACACCTTC. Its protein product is CASSTIDKSAGGYTF.

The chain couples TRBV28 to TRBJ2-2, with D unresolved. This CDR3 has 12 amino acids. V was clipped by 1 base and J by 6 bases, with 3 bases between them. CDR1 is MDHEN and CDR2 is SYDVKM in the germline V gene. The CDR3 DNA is TGTGCCAGCAGTTTATTCGCCGGGGAGCTGTTTTTT. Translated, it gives CASSLFAGELFF. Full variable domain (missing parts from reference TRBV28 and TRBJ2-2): DVKVTQSSRYLVKRTGEKVFLECVQDMDHENMFWYRQDPGLGLRLIYFSYDVKMKEKGDIPEGYSVSREKKERFSLILESASTNQTSMYLCASSLFAGELFFGEGSRLTVL.

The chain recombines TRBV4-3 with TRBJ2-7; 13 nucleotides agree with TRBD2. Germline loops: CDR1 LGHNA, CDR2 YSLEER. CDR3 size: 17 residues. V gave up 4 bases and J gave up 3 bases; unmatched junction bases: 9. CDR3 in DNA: TGCGCCAGCAGCCGCTTACTAGCGGGAGGGACCATCTACGAGCAGTACTTC. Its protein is CASSRLLAGGTIYEQYF.

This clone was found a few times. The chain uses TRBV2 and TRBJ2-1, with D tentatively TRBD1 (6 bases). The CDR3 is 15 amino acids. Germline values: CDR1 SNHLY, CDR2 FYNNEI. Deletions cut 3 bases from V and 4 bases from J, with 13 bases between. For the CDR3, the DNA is TGTGCCAGCAGTGACAGGGACACAAATTACAATGAGCAGTTCTTC. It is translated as CASSDRDTNYNEQFF.

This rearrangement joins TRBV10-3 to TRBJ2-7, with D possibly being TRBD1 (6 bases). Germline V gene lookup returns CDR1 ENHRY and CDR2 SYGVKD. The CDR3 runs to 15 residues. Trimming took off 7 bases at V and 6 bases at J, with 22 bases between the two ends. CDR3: CAINRRGDRQAEQYF. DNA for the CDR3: TGTGCCATCAATCGGAGAGGGGATAGACAGGCCGAGCAGTACTTC.

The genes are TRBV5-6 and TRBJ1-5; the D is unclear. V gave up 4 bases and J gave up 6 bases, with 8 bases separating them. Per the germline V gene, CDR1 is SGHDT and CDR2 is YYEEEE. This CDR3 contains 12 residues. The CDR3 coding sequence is TGTGCCAGCAGCCGCTTGAGTCAGCCCCAGCATTTT. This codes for CASSRLSQPQHF.

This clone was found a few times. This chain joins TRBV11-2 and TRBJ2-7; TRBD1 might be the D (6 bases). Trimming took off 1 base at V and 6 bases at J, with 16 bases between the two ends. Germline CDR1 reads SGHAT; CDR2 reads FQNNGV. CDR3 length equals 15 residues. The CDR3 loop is CASSLAAAGVLEQYF. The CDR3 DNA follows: TGTGCCAGCAGCTTAGCAGCAGCAGGGGTACTCGAGCAGTACTTC.

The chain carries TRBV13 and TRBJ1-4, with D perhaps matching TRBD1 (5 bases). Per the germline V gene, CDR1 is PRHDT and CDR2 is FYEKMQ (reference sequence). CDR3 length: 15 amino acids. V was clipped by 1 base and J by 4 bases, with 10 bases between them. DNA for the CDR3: TGTGCCAGCAGCTTAGCGGGACTGATTAATGAAAAACTGTTTTTT. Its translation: CASSLAGLINEKLFF.

The CDR3 DNA reads as TGCGCCAGCAGCCGACACTCCGGGACAGGCGGCAACATAAGGAAAGCTTTCTTT. Amino acid sequence: CASSRHSGTGGNIRKAFF. V usage is TRBV4-1 and J usage is TRBJ1-1; 8 bases agree with TRBD1. The trim removed 4 bases at V and 9 bases at J, leaving 22 bases unmatched. The CDR3 is 18 residues long. Germline V gives CDR1 MGHRA, CDR2 YSYEKL.

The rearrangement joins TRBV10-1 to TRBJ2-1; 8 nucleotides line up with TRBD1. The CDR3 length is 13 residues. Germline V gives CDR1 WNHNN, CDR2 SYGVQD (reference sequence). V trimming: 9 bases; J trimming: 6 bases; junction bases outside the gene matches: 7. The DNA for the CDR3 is TGCGCCAGTACGACAGGGGATGGCAATGAGCAGTTCTTC. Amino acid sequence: CASTTGDGNEQFF.

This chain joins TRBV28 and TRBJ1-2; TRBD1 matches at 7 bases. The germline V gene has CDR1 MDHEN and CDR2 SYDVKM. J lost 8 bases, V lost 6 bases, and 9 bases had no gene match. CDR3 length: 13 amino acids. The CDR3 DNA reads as TGTGCCAGCAGCACCGGACAGGCGGGCGGCTACACCTTC. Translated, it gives CASSTGQAGGYTF.

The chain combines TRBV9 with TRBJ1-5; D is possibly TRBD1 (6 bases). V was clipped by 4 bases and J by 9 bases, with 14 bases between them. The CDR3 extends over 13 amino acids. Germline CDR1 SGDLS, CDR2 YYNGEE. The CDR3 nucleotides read TGTGCCAGCAGCTTACAGGGACGTGGGCCCCAGCATTTT. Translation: CASSLQGRGPQHF.

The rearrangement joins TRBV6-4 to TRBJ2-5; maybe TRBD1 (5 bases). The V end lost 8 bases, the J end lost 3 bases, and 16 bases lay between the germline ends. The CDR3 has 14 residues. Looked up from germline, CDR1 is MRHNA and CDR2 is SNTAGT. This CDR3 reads CASQIIGHEETQYF. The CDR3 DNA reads TGTGCCAGCCAAATCATAGGACACGAAGAGACCCAGTACTTC.